Listed below are T cell receptor beta chains from one sample, sequenced in a study of blood T cell repertoires in COVID-19. Method: immunoSEQ multiplex PCR; TCRdb's copy keeps in-frame clones and lacks some. The table records tens of thousands of clones, around 75% of them present only once. The sample comprised peripheral blood. The receptors come from a woman of 80 years or more with active or convalescent COVID-19. Each CDR3 is given with its conserved first and last residue. The order of the fields is J gene, clone size, D gene, V gene, CDR3 DNA, CDR3 protein. D genes are given only for firm matches. Size values are once, few and many counts, or a class for expanded clones, and some rows have none.

J: TRBJ2-7; size: once; D: TRBD2; V: TRBV10-3; DNA: TGTGCCATCAGTGAGCGGGAGGGCTGGTCCTACGAGCAGTACTTC; CDR3: CAISEREGWSYEQYF
J: TRBJ2-5; size: NA; D: NA; V: TRBV9; DNA: TGTGCCAGCAGCCCAGCACTCGGAGTACAAGAGACCCAGTACTTC; CDR3: CASSPALGVQETQYF
J: TRBJ2-5; size: NA; D: NA; V: TRBV9; DNA: TGTGCCAGCAGCGTTCGGGAGACCCAGTACTTC; CDR3: CASSVRETQYF
J: TRBJ1-1; size: NA; D: NA; V: TRBV7-3; DNA: TGTGCCAGCAGCTTAGGGGGACAGAACACTGAAGCTTTCTTT; CDR3: CASSLGGQNTEAFF
J: TRBJ2-1; size: NA; D: NA; V: TRBV5-6; DNA: TGTGCCAGCAGCTTGGTTGGGGGACAACGGGTTGAGCAGTTCTTC; CDR3: CASSLVGGQRVEQFF
J: TRBJ2-3; size: NA; D: TRBD2; V: TRBV2; DNA: TGTGCCAGCAGTGAGGGACTAGCGGGCACAGATACGCAGTATTTT; CDR3: CASSEGLAGTDTQYF
J: TRBJ2-5; size: NA; D: TRBD2; V: TRBV5-8; DNA: TGTGCCAGCAGCTCTCTAGCGGGGGAAGAGACCCAGTACTTC; CDR3: CASSSLAGEETQYF
J: TRBJ2-3; size: NA; D: NA; V: TRBV7-2; DNA: TGTGCCAGCAGCTTAGCGCCGGGGTGGGGAGCGACGCAGTATTTT; CDR3: CASSLAPGWGATQYF
J: TRBJ1-2; size: NA; D: TRBD1; V: TRBV19; DNA: TGTGCCAGTAGTATTAGGGGGCGAACGGGCTACACCTTC; CDR3: CASSIRGRTGYTF
J: TRBJ1-2; size: NA; D: NA; V: TRBV4-3; DNA: TGCGCCAGCAGCCAAGAGGCCCAGGGAAACTATGGCTACACCTTC; CDR3: CASSQEAQGNYGYTF
J: TRBJ2-7; size: NA; D: TRBD2; V: TRBV4-2; DNA: TGTGCCAGCAGCCAAGCCTCCGCGGGGGTTCTATACGAGCAGTACTTC; CDR3: CASSQASAGVLYEQYF
J: TRBJ2-1; size: NA; D: TRBD1; V: TRBV6-5; DNA: TGTGCCAGCAGTTACGCGGGACAGGTAATCAATGAGCAGTTCTTC; CDR3: CASSYAGQVINEQFF
J: TRBJ1-5; size: once; D: TRBD1; V: TRBV27; DNA: TGTGCCAGCAGCCTACAGGGGATCCGCAATCAGCCCCAGCATTTT; CDR3: CASSLQGIRNQPQHF
J: TRBJ1-6; size: NA; D: NA; V: TRBV5-1; DNA: TGCGCCAGCAGCTTACGGACACCAGATAATTCACCCCTCCACTTT; CDR3: CASSLRTPDNSPLHF
J: TRBJ2-7; size: few; D: NA; V: TRBV7-2; DNA: TGTGCCAGCAGCTTCGGTGATCGTACCTCCTACGAGCAGTACTTC; CDR3: CASSFGDRTSYEQYF
J: TRBJ2-7; size: few; D: TRBD2; V: TRBV10-1; DNA: TGCGCCAGCAGATCTACCCGGACTAGCGGGAGCGACGAGCAGTACTTC; CDR3: CASRSTRTSGSDEQYF
J: TRBJ1-2; size: NA; D: TRBD1; V: TRBV18; DNA: TGTGCCAGCTCACCGGGGACAGGGGGTCCCTATGGCTACACCTTC; CDR3: CASSPGTGGPYGYTF
J: TRBJ2-3; size: few; D: TRBD2; V: TRBV27; DNA: TGTGCCAGCAGGCTGCGGGGGGGAGGGTTGGCAGATACGCAGTATTTT; CDR3: CASRLRGGGLADTQYF
J: TRBJ1-5; size: NA; D: NA; V: TRBV9; DNA: TGTGCCAGCAGCTTCACGGGCCTCGGAGGGCAGCCCCAGCATTTT; CDR3: CASSFTGLGGQPQHF
J: TRBJ2-7; size: NA; D: TRBD2; V: TRBV5-1; DNA: TGCGCCAGCAGCTTGTCGTCAGGGGGAAGGACTAGCGGCTACGAGCAGTACTTC; CDR3: CASSLSSGGRTSGYEQYF
J: TRBJ2-1; size: NA; D: TRBD2; V: TRBV6-4; DNA: TGTGCCAGCAGTCCCGGGGGGCTAGCGGGGCCCGGTGAGCAGTTCTTC; CDR3: CASSPGGLAGPGEQFF
J: TRBJ1-4; size: NA; D: TRBD1; V: TRBV5-1; DNA: TGCGCCAGCAGCCTGGGACAGCCCTCAACTAATGAAAAACTGTTTTTT; CDR3: CASSLGQPSTNEKLFF
J: TRBJ2-1; size: NA; D: TRBD1; V: TRBV4-2; DNA: TGTGCCAGCAGCCGAGAGACAGGGGTATCCAATGAGCAGTTCTTC; CDR3: CASSRETGVSNEQFF